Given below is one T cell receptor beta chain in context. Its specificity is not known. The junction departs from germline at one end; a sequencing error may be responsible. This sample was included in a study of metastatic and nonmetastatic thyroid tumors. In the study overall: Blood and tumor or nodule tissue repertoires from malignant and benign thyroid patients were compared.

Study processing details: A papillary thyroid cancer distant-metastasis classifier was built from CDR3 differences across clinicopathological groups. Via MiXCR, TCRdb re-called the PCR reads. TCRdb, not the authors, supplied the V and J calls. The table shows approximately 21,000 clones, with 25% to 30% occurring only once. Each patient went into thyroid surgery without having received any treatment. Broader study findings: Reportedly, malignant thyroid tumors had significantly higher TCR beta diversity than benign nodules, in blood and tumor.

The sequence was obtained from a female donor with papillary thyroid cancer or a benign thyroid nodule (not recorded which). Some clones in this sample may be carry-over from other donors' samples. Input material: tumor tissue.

This chain's CDR3 is CAWSQGQGLNTMYF. The CDR3, as DNA: TGTGCCTGGTCCCAAGGGCAGGGCCTGAACACCATGTATTTT. The chain recombines TRBV30 with TRBJ1-3; the D gene is possibly TRBD1 (5 bases). This CDR3 region has 14 residues. The germline gives CDR1 GTSNPN, CDR2 SVGIG (reference sequence).